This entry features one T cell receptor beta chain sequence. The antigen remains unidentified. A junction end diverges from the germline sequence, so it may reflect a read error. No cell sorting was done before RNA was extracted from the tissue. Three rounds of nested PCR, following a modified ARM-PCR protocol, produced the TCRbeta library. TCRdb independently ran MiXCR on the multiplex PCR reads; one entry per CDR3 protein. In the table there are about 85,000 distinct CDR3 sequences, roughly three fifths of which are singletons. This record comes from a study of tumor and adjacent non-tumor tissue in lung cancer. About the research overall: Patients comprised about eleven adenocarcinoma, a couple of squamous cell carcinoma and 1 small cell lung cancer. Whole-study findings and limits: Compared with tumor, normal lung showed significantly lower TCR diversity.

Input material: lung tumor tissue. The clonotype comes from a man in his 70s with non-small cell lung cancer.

CDR3 nucleotide sequence: TGCAGCGTAGGACTAGCGGGGGGTATGTCCTACAATGAGCGGTTCTTC. It translates to CSVGLAGGMSYNERFF. The V call is TRBV29-1, the J call TRBJ2-1; 14 bases are a match to TRBD2. In germline, CDR1 is SQVTM, CDR2 ANQGSEA. The CDR3 covers 16 residues.